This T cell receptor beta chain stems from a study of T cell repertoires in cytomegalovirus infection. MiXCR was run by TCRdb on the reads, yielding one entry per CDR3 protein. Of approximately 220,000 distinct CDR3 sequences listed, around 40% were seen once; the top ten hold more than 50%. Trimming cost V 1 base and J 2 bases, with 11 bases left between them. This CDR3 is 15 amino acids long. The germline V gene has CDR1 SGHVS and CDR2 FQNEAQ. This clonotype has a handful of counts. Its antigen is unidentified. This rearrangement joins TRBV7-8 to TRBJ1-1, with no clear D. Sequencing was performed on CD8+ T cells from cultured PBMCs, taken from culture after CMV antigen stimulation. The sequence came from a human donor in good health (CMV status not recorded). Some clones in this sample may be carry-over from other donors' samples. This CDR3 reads CASSLGFESNTEAFF. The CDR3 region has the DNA TGTGCCAGCAGCTTAGGCTTCGAGTCAAACACTGAAGCTTTCTTT.